The clone carrying this T cell receptor (beta chain) was counted only a few times. Its specificity is not known. Indicated time point: week 47, end of study. Each dose delivered 300 ug of mutant IDH1 20-mer peptide subcutaneously with imiquimod. The CDR3 runs to 13 residues. V was shortened by 4 bases and J by 6 bases, with 12 bases between the two germline ends. In germline, CDR1 is SGHTA, CDR2 FQGNSA. TCRdb's copy holds only in-frame clones and misses some; the assay was immunoSEQ multiplex PCR. The sample records tens of thousands of clones, 80% to 85% being singletons. The data stem from a study of a mutant IDH1 vaccine in newly diagnosed glioma. Study overall: Once 4-6 weeks had passed after radiotherapy alone, vaccination started, or it started with temozolomide cycles.

Sequencing used PBMCs, obtained from a glioma patient whose treatment included an IDH1 peptide vaccine. V usage is TRBV7-2 and J usage is TRBJ1-1, with D perhaps TRBD1 (5 bases). This TCR was recovered from a man aged 35 to 55 with glioma. The chain's CDR3 is CASSSQGEAEAFF. The CDR3 nucleotides read TGTGCCAGCAGCTCGCAAGGGGAGGCTGAAGCTTTCTTT.